Shown below are 32 T cell receptor beta chains from a single sample sequenced in a study of Graves' ophthalmopathy and Graves' hyperthyroidism. Amplification from RNA transcripts yielded the TCR beta CDR3 regions. RT-PCR in the first round used HTBI primers; a second-round multiplex PCR followed. TCRdb ran MiXCR on the multiplex PCR reads and lists one entry per CDR3 protein. The sample shows 740,000 or so distinct CDR3 sequences, 40% of them seen only once. Input material: peripheral blood. These receptors all come from an adult man with Graves' ophthalmopathy.

The rearrangement links TRBV12-3 or TRBV12-4 to TRBJ1-4; D perhaps matches TRBD1 (5 bases). The V end lost 4 bases, the J end lost 5 bases, and 11 bases lay between the germline ends. This CDR3 comprises 14 residues. DNA for the CDR3: TGTGCCAGCAGTTATCGGACACGAAATGAAAAACTGTTTTTT. This codes for CASSYRTRNEKLFF.

The rearrangement uses TRBV19 and TRBJ2-1; D unresolved. The CDR3 extends over 12 amino acids. Trimming took off 3 bases at V and 7 bases at J, with 7 bases between the two ends. CDR1 is LNHDA and CDR2 is SQIVND in the germline V gene (reference sequence). The chain's CDR3 is CASSMLGNEQFF. CDR3 sequence (DNA): TGTGCCAGTAGTATGCTAGGTAATGAGCAGTTCTTC. Looking up the rest from reference TRBV19 and TRBJ2-1 gives the full variable domain: DGGITQSPKYLFRKEGQNVTLSCEQNLNHDAMYWYRQDPGQGLRLIYYSQIVNDFQKGDIAEGYSVSREKKESFPLTVTSAQKNPTAFYLCASSMLGNEQFFGPGTRLTVL.

This chain links TRBV7-2 with TRBJ1-4, with TRBD1 as a possible D gene (5 bases). The germline V gene has CDR1 SGHTA and CDR2 FQGNSA. Trimming cost V 1 base and J 0 bases, with 12 bases left between them. This CDR3 is 17 amino acids long. The CDR3 nucleotides are TGTGCCAGCAGCTTAGTCAGGGCAGGCACAACTAATGAAAAACTGTTTTTT. Encoded protein: CASSLVRAGTTNEKLFF.

This clonotype was detected ten times or more. The rearrangement links TRBV25-1 to TRBJ2-2; D call uncertain. V was clipped by 8 bases and J by 6 bases, with 7 bases between them. This CDR3 spans 11 amino acids. Looked up from germline, CDR1 is MGHDK and CDR2 is SYGVNS. CDR3 DNA sequence: TGTGCCAGCTTAATAGCCGGGGAGCTGTTTTTT. Protein product: CASLIAGELFF.

This clonotype was counted once. No conserved phenylalanine or tryptophan ends this CDR3, so it is likely a read error. This sequence joins TRBV10-1 and TRBJ2-5; 7 positions agree with TRBD1. The germline V gene has CDR1 WNHNN and CDR2 SYGVQD (reference sequence). CDR3 length: 15 residues. The CDR3 spells CASSTRGGSGETQYL. The CDR3 DNA reads TGTGCCAGCAGTACACGAGGGGGCTCGGGGGAGACCCAGTACCTC.

The CDR3 DNA is TGTGCCACCAGTGCCAAGGGGGAAGGCAATCAGCCCCAGCATTTT. Encoded protein: CATSAKGEGNQPQHF. The chain combines TRBV24-1 with TRBJ1-5, with TRBD1 as a possible D gene (6 bases). Germline assignment: CDR1 KGHDR and CDR2 SFDVKD. The V gene lost 5 bases and the J gene lost 2 bases, with 12 bases spanning the gap. There are 15 residues in the CDR3.

This clonotype showed up just a few times. The J gene is TRBJ2-7, the V gene TRBV5-1; TRBD1 matches at 9 bases. The CDR3 spans 16 residues. J was trimmed by 4 bases and V by 1 base; bases with no gene match: 9. CDR1 and CDR2 (germline): SGHRS, YFSETQ. The CDR3 protein is CASSLPRQGGQYEQYF. The DNA for the CDR3 is TGCGCCAGCAGCTTGCCGCGACAGGGGGGTCAATACGAGCAGTACTTC. Together with reference TRBV5-1 and TRBJ2-7, the CDR3 gives the full variable domain: KAGVTQTPRYLIKTRGQQVTLSCSPISGHRSVSWYQQTPGQGLQFLFEYFSETQRNKGNFPGRFSGRQFSNSRSEMNVSTLELGDSALYLCASSLPRQGGQYEQYFGPGTRLTVT.

This clonotype showed up many times. This chain connects TRBV9 to TRBJ1-1; tentative D call: TRBD1 (6 bases). Germline CDR1 reads SGDLS; CDR2 reads YYNGEE. The CDR3 has 15 residues. V lost 0 bases and J 2 bases, leaving 11 bases between the germline ends. This chain's CDR3 is CASSVVTGQNTEAFF. The CDR3 coding sequence is TGTGCCAGCAGCGTAGTGACGGGACAAAACACTGAAGCTTTCTTT.

This clonotype was recorded a few times. The chain couples TRBV9 to TRBJ1-2, with a weak D call TRBD1 (5 bases). The V and J ends lost 4 bases and 6 bases respectively, with 19 bases between them. Per germline, CDR1 SGDLS and CDR2 YYNGEE. The CDR3 spans 15 residues. The CDR3 DNA is TGTGCCAGCAGCTGGGGGAACACTGGAGGTGATGGCTACACCTTC. It is translated as CASSWGNTGGDGYTF.

This clonotype was detected many times. The chain couples TRBV15 to TRBJ1-5; D is perhaps TRBD1 (6 bases). This CDR3 region has 15 residues. Germline V lookup: CDR1 LNHNV, CDR2 YYDKDF (reference sequence). The ends were cut back, 0 bases at V and 3 bases at J, with 9 bases in the middle. The CDR3: CATSRDRGPNQPQHF. CDR3 nucleotides: TGTGCCACCAGCAGAGATCGGGGGCCCAATCAGCCCCAGCATTTT.

V gene TRBV16 combines with J gene TRBJ2-2; perhaps TRBD2 as D (6 bases). Trimming left V 4 bases short and J 15 bases short, with 12 bases between. CDR1 is KGHSY and CDR2 is FQNENV in the germline V gene. CDR3 size: 11 residues. In DNA form, the CDR3 reads TGTGCCAGCAGCCGGCCAGGAGGGATGTTTTTT. Protein: CASSRPGGMFF.

CDR3 DNA sequence: TGCAGCGTCGCGACAGGGGGCGAAAACACCATATATTTT. Translating gives CSVATGGENTIYF. The V and J genes are TRBV29-1 and TRBJ1-3; 10 bases are a match to TRBD1. Germline-derived CDR1 and CDR2 are SQVTM and ANQGSEA. Unmatched junction bases numbered 5, after V lost 6 bases and J lost 6 bases. The CDR3 runs 13 residues.

The chain recombines TRBV6-5 with TRBJ1-1; the D is unclear. The CDR3 sequence is 11 residues long. Germline CDR1 reads MNHEY; CDR2 reads SVGAGI. The V and J ends lost 6 bases and 9 bases respectively, with 11 bases between them. The CDR3 sequence: CASRSTRKAFF. The CDR3, as DNA: TGTGCCAGCAGGTCAACAAGGAAAGCTTTCTTT.

This clonotype has a handful of counts. This rearrangement joins TRBV19 to TRBJ1-5; D unclear. This CDR3 contains 14 residues. V dropped 5 bases and J dropped 3 bases, with 11 bases sitting between them. Germline CDR1 is LNHDA and CDR2 is SQIVND (reference sequence). CDR3 sequence: CASSGPGYNQPQHF. CDR3 coding DNA: TGTGCCAGTAGTGGCCCAGGCTACAATCAGCCCCAGCATTTT. The full variable domain, completed using reference TRBV19 and TRBJ1-5, is DGGITQSPKYLFRKEGQNVTLSCEQNLNHDAMYWYRQDPGQGLRLIYYSQIVNDFQKGDIAEGYSVSREKKESFPLTVTSAQKNPTAFYLCASSGPGYNQPQHFGDGTRLSIL.

The sample holds many counts of this clonotype. The chain links TRBV7-6 to TRBJ2-7, with unresolved D. V lost 0 bases and J 6 bases, leaving 9 bases between the germline ends. The CDR3 loop spans 13 amino acids. Germline V gene sequence: CDR1 SGHVS, CDR2 FNYEAQ. The CDR3 sequence is CASSLAGNAEQYF. CDR3 nucleotides: TGTGCCAGCAGCTTAGCGGGTAATGCCGAGCAGTACTTC. Variable domain in full (rest from reference TRBV7-6 and TRBJ2-7): GAGVSQSPRYKVTKRGQDVALRCDPISGHVSLYWYRQALGQGPEFLTYFNYEAQQDKSGLPNDRFSAERPEGSISTLTIQRTEQRDSAMYRCASSLAGNAEQYFGPGTRLTVT.

This clonotype appeared many times. The genes are TRBV20-1 and TRBJ2-7; TRBD2 matches 11 bases. CDR3 size: 15 residues. Losses at the gene ends were 4 bases for V and 0 bases for J; bases not matched to a gene: 5. Germline CDR1 and CDR2: DFQATT and SNEGSKA (reference sequence). CDR3 bases: TGCAGTGCTACCCCTGGGACTAGCGGCTCCTACGAGCAGTACTTC. Protein: CSATPGTSGSYEQYF.

The chain uses TRBV5-5 and TRBJ1-3; TRBD1 agrees at 7 bases. The CDR3 covers 14 residues. CDR1 SGHKS and CDR2 YYEKEE come from the germline V gene (reference sequence). The J segment lost 3 bases and the V segment lost 3 bases, leaving 3 bases of the junction unmatched. The DNA for the CDR3 is TGTGCCAGCAGCTCGGGACAGATTGGAAACACCATATATTTT. Translating gives CASSSGQIGNTIYF.

Remarks on this clonotype: A read error may be the cause here, since a much bigger clone is one base away. V and J are TRBV20-1 and TRBJ2-5; D is ambiguous. The CDR3 runs 13 residues. Germline V CDR1 and CDR2: DFQATT, SNEGSKA (reference sequence). Trimming took off 4 bases at V and 6 bases at J, with 15 bases between the two ends. DNA of the CDR3: TGCAGTGCTATAGAGGCCAGCCAGAAGACCCAGTACTTC. Its protein product is CSAIEASQKTQYF.

The chain has TRBV6-1 and TRBJ2-2; maybe TRBD2 (6 bases). Trimming shortened V by 6 bases and J by 7 bases, and 15 bases separated the two germline ends. Per the germline V gene, CDR1 is MNHNS and CDR2 is SASEGT. The CDR3 loop spans 14 amino acids. The CDR3 sequence: CASRGVGGLGELFF. The DNA for the CDR3 is TGTGCCAGCAGAGGGGTCGGGGGACTCGGGGAGCTGTTTTTT.

This chain connects TRBV20-1 to TRBJ2-5; TRBD2 agrees at 7 bases. The junction had 6 bases not matched to a gene; V was cut back by 0 bases and J by 5 bases. The CDR3 has 14 residues. CDR1 is DFQATT and CDR2 is SNEGSKA in the germline V gene (reference sequence). The DNA of the CDR3 is TGCAGTGCTAGAGATGGGGGGGAGGGGGAGACCCAGTACTTC. Translated, it gives CSARDGGEGETQYF.

This clonotype was recorded only once. A much bigger clone sits one base away, suggesting this may be a read error. Because the CDR3 is missing its conserved closing phenylalanine or tryptophan, this is likely a read error. The chain links TRBV2 to TRBJ1-6; no clear D. Trimming pared 3 bases from V and 6 bases from J, leaving 12 bases between. There are 15 residues in the CDR3. Germline V gives CDR1 SNHLY, CDR2 FYNNEI. For the CDR3, the DNA is TGTGCCAGCAGTGAGAAAGCAAACCGTAATTCACCCCTCCACCTT. It is translated as CASSEKANRNSPLHL.

Comments on this clonotype: Because the CDR3 is missing its conserved closing phenylalanine or tryptophan, this is likely a read error. This chain links TRBV7-9 with TRBJ1-4, with a possible D match to TRBD1 (5 bases). Germline assignment: CDR1 SEHNR and CDR2 FQNEAQ (reference sequence). V was cut by 0 bases and J by 8 bases, with 16 bases left in between. The CDR3 totals 16 residues. CDR3 region: CASSLASRGVVEKLFC. The CDR3 DNA is TGTGCCAGCAGCTTAGCGAGTCGGGGGGTCGTCGAAAAACTGTTTTGT.

This clonotype was counted only a few times. The J gene is TRBJ1-5, the V gene TRBV6-4; tentatively, D is TRBD1 (5 bases). The CDR3 has 11 residues. CDR1 is MRHNA, CDR2 SNTAGT, per germline. The ends were cut back, 6 bases at V and 9 bases at J, with 9 bases in the middle. The CDR3 DNA reads as TGTGCCAGCAGCGGGGGGGGGCCCCAGCATTTT. It yields the protein CASSGGGPQHF.

This clonotype was seen at least ten times. This chain joins TRBV7-3 and TRBJ1-2, with no clear D. This CDR3 has 14 amino acids. V was cut by 5 bases and J by 3 bases, with 13 bases left in between. Germline CDR1 is SGHTA and CDR2 is FQGTGA. This CDR3 reads CASSLFSTDYGYTF. CDR3 sequence (DNA): TGTGCCAGCAGCCTCTTTAGTACGGACTATGGCTACACCTTC.

The chain is built from TRBV7-2 and TRBJ2-7, with TRBD1 as a possible D gene (5 bases). The V gene lost 4 bases and the J gene lost 2 bases, with 12 bases spanning the gap. Germline CDR1 SGHTA, CDR2 FQGNSA. The length of the CDR3 is 14 residues. CDR3 DNA sequence: TGTGCCAGCAGCTCCGTTCAGGGTACCTACGAGCAGTACTTC. As protein: CASSSVQGTYEQYF.

This clonotype has a handful of counts. This CDR3 reads CASSEARLNTGELFF. CDR3 sequence (DNA): TGCGCCAGCAGTGAGGCCAGGCTGAACACCGGGGAGCTGTTTTTT. V is TRBV10-2 and J is TRBJ2-2, with D unclear. CDR1 and CDR2 from the germline V gene are WSHSY and SAAADI. CDR3 length: 15 amino acids. V lost 2 bases and J lost 1, with 8 bases in between.

About this clonotype itself: No conserved phenylalanine or tryptophan is present at the end of the CDR3, so a read error is the likely explanation. J is TRBJ2-7 and V is TRBV11-2, with TRBD1 as a possible D gene (6 bases). This CDR3 region has 14 residues. Germline-derived CDR1 and CDR2 are SGHAT and FQNNGV. CDR3 bases: TGTGCCAGCAGCTCCTCTACGGACAGCTACCAGCAGTACCTC. It specifies CASSSSTDSYQQYL.

At least ten counts were recorded for this clonotype. CDR3 residues: CASSIKQGVEAFF. CDR3 coding DNA: TGTGCCAGCAGCATTAAACAGGGGGTTGAAGCTTTCTTT. The rearrangement uses TRBV7-9 and TRBJ1-1; TRBD1 matches 8 bases. CDR1 is SEHNR and CDR2 is FQNEAQ in the germline V gene (reference sequence). The CDR3 length is 13 residues. The V and J ends lost 5 bases and 7 bases, in that order; junction bases with no gene match: 6.

The CDR3 is CASAGTNNQPQHF. CDR3 coding DNA: TGTGCCAGTGCCGGGACTAATAATCAGCCCCAGCATTTT. V is TRBV19 and J is TRBJ1-5; the D gene is possibly TRBD1 (5 bases). V was pared by 8 bases and J by 4 bases, with 12 bases between. The CDR3 covers 13 residues. The germline V gene encodes CDR1 LNHDA and CDR2 SQIVND (reference sequence).

The table lists this clonotype with a few counts. The chain employs TRBV6-5 and TRBJ1-5; D might be TRBD1 (6 bases). The CDR3 has 15 residues. With 6 bases removed from V and 5 bases from J, the gap between germline ends came to 17 bases. Germline lookup yields CDR1 MNHEY and CDR2 SVGAGI. CDR3 bases: TGTGCCAGCAGCCTGGGCAGGGGAGTGTATCAGCCCCAGCATTTT. Its translation is CASSLGRGVYQPQHF.

The chain links TRBV9 to TRBJ2-5; a weak D match, TRBD1 (5 bases). Trimming removed 0 bases from V and 2 bases from J, with 14 bases in between. CDR1 is SGDLS and CDR2 is YYNGEE in the germline V gene. CDR3 length: 16 residues. CDR3 sequence (DNA): TGTGCCAGCAGCGTAGGGGGCGAGGTGACTCAAGAGACCCAGTACTTC. As protein: CASSVGGEVTQETQYF.

This clonotype has more than one count but fewer than ten. The chain carries TRBV3-1 and TRBJ2-7, with D uncertain. The germline CDR1 and CDR2 sequences are LGHDT and YNNKEL (reference sequence). Deletions cut 4 bases from V and 0 bases from J, with 10 bases between. The CDR3 consists of 14 residues. CDR3 DNA sequence: TGTGCCAGCAGCCCATGGGATCCCTCCTACGAGCAGTACTTC. Translating gives CASSPWDPSYEQYF.